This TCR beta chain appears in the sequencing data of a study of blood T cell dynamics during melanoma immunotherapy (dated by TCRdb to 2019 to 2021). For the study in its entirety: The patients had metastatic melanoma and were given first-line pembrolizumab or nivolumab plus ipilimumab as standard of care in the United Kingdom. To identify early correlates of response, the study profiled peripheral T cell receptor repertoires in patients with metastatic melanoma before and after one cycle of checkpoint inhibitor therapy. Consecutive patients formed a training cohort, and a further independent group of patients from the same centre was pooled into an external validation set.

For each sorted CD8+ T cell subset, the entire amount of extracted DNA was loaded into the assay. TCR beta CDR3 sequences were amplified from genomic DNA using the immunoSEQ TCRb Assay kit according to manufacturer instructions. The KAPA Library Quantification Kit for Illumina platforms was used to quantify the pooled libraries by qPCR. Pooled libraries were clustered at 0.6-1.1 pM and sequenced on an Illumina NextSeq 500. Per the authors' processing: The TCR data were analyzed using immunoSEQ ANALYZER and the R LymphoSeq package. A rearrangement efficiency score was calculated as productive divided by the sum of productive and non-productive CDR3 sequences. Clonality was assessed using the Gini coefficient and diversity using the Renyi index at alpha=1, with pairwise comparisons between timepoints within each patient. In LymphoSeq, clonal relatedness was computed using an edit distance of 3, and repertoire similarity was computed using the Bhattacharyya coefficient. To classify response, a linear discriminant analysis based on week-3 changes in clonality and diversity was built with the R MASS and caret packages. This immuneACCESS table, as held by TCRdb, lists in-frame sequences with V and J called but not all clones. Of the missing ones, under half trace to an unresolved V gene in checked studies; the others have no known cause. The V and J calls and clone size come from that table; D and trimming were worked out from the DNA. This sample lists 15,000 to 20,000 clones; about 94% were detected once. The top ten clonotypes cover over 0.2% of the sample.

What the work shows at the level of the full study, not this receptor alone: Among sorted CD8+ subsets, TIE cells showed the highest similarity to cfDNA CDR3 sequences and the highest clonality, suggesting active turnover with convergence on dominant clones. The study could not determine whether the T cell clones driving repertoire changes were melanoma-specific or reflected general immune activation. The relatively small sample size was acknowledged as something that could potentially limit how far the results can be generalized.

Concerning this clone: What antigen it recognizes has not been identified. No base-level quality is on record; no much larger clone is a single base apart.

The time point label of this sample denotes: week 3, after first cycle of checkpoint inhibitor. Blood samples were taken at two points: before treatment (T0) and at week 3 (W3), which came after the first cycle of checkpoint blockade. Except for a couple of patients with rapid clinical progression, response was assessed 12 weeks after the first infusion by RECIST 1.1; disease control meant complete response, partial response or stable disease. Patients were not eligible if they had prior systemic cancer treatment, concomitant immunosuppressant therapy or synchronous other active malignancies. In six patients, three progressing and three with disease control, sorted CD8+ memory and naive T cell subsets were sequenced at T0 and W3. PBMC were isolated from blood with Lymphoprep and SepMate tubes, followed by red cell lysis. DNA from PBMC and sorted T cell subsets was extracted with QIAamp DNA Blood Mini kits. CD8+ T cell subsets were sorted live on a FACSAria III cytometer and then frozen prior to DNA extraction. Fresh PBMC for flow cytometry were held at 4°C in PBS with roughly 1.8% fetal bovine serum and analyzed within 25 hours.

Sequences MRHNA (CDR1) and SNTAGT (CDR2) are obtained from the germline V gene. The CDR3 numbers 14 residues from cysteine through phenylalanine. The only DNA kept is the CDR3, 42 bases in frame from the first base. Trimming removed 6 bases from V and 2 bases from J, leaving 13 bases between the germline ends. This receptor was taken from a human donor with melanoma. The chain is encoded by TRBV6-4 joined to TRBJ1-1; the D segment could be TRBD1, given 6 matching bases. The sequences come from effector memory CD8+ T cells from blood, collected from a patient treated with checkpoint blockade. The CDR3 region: CASRAGTYNTEAFF. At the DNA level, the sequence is TGTGCCAGCAGAGCCGGGACATACAACACTGAAGCTTTCTTT.